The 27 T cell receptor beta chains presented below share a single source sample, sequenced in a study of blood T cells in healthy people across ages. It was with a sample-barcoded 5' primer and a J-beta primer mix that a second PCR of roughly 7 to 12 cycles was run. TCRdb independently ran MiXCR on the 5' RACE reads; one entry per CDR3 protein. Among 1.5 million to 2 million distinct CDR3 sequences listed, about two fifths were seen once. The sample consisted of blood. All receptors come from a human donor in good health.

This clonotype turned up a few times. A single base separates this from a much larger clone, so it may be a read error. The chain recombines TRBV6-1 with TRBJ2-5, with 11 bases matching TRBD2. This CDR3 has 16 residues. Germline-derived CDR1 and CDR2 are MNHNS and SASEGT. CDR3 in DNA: TGTGCCGGCAGTGAAGAGCTAGCGGGGGGTACAGAGACCCAGTACTTC. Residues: CAGSEELAGGTETQYF.

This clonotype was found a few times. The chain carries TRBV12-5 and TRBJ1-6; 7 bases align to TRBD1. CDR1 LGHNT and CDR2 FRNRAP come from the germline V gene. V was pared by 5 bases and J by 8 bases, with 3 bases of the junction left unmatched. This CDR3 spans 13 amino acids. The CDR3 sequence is CASGADRDSPLHF. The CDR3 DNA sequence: TGTGCTAGTGGTGCCGACAGGGATTCACCCCTCCACTTT.

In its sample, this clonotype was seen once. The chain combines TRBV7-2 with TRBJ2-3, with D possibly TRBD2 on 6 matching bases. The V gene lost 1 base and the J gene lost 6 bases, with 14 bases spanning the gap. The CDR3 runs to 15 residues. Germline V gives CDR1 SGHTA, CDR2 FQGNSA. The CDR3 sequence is CASSLDGGVYDTQYF. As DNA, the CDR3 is TGTGCCAGCAGCTTAGATGGCGGGGTTTATGATACGCAGTATTTT.

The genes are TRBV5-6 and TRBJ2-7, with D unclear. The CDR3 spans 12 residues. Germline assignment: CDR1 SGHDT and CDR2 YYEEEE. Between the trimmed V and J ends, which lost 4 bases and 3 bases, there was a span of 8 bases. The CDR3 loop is CASSIYSYEQYF. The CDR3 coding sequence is TGTGCCAGCAGCATCTACAGCTACGAGCAGTACTTC.

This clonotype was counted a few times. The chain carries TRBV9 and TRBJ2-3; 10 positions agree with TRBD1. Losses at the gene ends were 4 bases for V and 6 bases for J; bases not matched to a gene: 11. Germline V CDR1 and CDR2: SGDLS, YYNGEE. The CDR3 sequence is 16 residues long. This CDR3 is CASSSRQGALRDTQYF. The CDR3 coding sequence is TGTGCCAGCAGCTCCCGACAGGGGGCCCTCCGGGATACGCAGTATTTT.

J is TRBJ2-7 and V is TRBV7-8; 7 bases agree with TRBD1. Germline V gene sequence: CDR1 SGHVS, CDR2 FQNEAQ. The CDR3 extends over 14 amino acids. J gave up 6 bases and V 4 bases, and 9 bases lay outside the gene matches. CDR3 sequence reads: CASSSSGQSGEQYF. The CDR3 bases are TGTGCCAGCAGCTCCTCGGGACAGAGTGGCGAGCAGTACTTC.

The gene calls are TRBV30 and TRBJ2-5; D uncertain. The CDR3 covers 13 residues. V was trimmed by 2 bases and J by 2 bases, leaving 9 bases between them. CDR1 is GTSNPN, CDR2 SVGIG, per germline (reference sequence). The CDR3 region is CAWSQRIQETQYF. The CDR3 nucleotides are TGTGCCTGGAGTCAGCGCATACAAGAGACCCAGTACTTC.

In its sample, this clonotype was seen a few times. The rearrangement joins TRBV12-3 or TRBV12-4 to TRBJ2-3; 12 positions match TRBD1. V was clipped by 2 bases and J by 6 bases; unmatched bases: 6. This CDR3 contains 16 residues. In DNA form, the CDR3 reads TGTGCCAGCAGTTTAAGGGGACAGGGGGCGTCTGATACGCAGTATTTT. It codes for CASSLRGQGASDTQYF.

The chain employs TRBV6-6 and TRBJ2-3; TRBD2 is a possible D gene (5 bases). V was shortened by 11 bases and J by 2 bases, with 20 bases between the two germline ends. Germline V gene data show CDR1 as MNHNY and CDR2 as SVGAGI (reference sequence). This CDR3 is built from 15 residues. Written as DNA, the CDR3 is TGTGCCGCGACTTTCTCGGGGTCATACACAGATACGCAGTATTTT. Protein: CAATFSGSYTDTQYF.

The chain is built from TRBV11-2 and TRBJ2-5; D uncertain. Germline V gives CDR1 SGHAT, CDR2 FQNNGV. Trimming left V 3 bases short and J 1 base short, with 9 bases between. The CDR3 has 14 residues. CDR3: CASSFTELQETQYF. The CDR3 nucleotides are TGTGCCAGCAGCTTTACGGAGCTCCAAGAGACCCAGTACTTC.

For the CDR3, the DNA is TGTGCCAGCAGTGAAGCCTCGTTCGGTGTGAGCTACACCTTC. Encoded protein: CASSEASFGVSYTF. The chain is built from TRBV6-1 and TRBJ1-2; no firm D call. From germline, CDR1 is MNHNS and CDR2 SASEGT. There are 14 residues in the CDR3. Trimming stripped 0 bases from V and 9 bases from J, with 14 bases between.

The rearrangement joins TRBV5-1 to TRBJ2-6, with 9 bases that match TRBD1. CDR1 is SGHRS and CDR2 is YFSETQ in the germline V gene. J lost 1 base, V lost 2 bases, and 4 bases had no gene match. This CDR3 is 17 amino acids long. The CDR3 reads CASSLRQGGSGANVLTF. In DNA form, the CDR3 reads TGCGCCAGCAGCTTACGACAGGGGGGGTCTGGGGCCAACGTCCTGACTTTC.

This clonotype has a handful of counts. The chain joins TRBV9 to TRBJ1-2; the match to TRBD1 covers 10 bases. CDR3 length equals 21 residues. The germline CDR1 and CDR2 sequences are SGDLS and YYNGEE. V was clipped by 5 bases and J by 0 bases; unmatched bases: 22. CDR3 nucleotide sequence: TGTGCCAGCAGTTCCCCCGCCCCGGGACAGGGGCCGGAAAAAGCTAACTATGGCTACACCTTC. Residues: CASSSPAPGQGPEKANYGYTF.

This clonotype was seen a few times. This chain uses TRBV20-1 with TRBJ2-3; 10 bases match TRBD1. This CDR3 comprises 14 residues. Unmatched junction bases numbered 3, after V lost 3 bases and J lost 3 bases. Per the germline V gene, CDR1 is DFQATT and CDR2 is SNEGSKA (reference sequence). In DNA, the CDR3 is TGCAGTGCTAGGTCGGACAGGGGGACAGATACGCAGTATTTT. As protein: CSARSDRGTDTQYF.

CDR3 sequence: CASSQDPAAEGDSPLHF. The CDR3 nucleotides are TGTGCCAGCAGCCAAGACCCCGCGGCAGAAGGGGATTCACCCCTCCACTTT. The V call is TRBV3-1, the J call TRBJ1-6; D is possibly TRBD1 (5 bases). The ends were cut back, 0 bases at V and 8 bases at J, with 17 bases in the middle. Germline assignment: CDR1 LGHDT and CDR2 YNNKEL (reference sequence). The CDR3 totals 17 residues.

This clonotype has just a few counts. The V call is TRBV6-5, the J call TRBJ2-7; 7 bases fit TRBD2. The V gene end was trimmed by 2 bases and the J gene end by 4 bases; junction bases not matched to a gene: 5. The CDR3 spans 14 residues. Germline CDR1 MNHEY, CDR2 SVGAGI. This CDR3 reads CASSYREGQYEQYF. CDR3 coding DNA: TGTGCCAGCAGTTACAGGGAGGGGCAGTACGAGCAGTACTTC.

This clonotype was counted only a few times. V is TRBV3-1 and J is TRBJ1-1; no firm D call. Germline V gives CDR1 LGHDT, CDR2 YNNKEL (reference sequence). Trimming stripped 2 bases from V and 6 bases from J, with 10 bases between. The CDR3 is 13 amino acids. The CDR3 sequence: CASSQSWEAEAFF. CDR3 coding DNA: TGTGCCAGCAGCCAATCCTGGGAAGCTGAAGCTTTCTTT.

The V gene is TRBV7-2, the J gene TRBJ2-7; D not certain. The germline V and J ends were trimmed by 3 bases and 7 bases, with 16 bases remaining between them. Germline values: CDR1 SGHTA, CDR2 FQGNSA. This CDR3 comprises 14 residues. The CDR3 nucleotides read TGTGCCAGCAGCTTTGCTAGAGACCCGCGTGAGCAGTACTTC. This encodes CASSFARDPREQYF.

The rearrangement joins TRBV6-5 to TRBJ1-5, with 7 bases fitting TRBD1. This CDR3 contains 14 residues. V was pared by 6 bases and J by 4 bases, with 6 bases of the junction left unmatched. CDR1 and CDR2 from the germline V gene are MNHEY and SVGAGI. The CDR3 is CASRIGTENQPQHF. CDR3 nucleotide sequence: TGTGCCAGCAGAATCGGGACAGAAAATCAGCCCCAGCATTTT.

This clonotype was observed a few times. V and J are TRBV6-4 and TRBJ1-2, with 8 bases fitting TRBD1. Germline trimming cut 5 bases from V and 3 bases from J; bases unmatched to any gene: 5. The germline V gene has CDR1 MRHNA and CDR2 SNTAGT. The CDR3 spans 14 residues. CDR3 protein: CASSRTGSDYGYTF. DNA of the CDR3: TGTGCCAGCAGTCGGACAGGGAGTGACTATGGCTACACCTTC.

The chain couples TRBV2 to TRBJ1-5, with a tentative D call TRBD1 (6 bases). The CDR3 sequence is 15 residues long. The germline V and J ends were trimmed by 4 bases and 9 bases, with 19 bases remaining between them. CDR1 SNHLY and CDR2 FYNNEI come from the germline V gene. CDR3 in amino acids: CASSVRVRGESPQHF. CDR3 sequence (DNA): TGTGCCAGCAGTGTTCGGGTCAGGGGAGAATCGCCCCAGCATTTT.

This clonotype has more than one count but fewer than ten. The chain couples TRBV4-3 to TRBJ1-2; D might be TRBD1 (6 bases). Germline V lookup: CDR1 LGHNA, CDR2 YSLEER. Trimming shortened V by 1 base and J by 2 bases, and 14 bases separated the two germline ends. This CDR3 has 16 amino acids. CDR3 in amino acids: CASSQASGTPNYGYTF. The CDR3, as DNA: TGCGCCAGCAGCCAAGCGAGTGGGACACCAAACTATGGCTACACCTTC.

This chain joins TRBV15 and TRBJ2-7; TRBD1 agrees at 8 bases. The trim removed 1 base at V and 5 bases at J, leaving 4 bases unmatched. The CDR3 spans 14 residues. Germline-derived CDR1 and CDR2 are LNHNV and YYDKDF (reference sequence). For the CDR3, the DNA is TGTGCCACCAGCAGAGCCGGGACAGGCGACGAGCAGTACTTC. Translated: CATSRAGTGDEQYF.

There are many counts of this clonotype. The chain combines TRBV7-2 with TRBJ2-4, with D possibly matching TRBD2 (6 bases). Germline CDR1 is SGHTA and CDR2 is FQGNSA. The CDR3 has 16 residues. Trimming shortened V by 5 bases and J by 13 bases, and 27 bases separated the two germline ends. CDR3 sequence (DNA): TGTGCCAGCAGCATTCAACGGGCGGGGCCTATGGGGGAGCAGTACTTC. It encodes CASSIQRAGPMGEQYF.

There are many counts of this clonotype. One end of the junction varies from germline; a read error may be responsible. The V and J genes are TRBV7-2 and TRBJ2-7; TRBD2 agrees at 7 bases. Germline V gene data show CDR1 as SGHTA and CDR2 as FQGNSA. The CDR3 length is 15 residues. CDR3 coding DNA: TGTGCCAGCAGTTTAGGAGCGGGGTTCTCCTACGAGCAGTACTTC. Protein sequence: CASSLGAGFSYEQYF.

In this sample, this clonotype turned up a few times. The CDR3 spells CSAQGLAGEGEQYF. CDR3 sequence (DNA): TGCAGTGCCCAGGGACTAGCGGGGGAAGGCGAGCAGTACTTC. The rearrangement joins TRBV20-1 to TRBJ2-5, with 14 bases matching TRBD2. The DNA end lines up better with TRBJ2-7; the J call may be wrong. There are 14 residues in the CDR3. Germline CDR1 DFQATT, CDR2 SNEGSKA (reference sequence).

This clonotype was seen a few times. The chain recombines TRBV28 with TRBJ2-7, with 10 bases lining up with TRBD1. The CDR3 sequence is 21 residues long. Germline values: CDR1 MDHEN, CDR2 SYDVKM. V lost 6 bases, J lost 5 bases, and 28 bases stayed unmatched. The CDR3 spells CASSSKKWGTGAPQGFHEQYF. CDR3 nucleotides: TGTGCCAGCAGCTCAAAGAAGTGGGGGACAGGGGCCCCTCAGGGGTTTCACGAGCAGTACTTC.